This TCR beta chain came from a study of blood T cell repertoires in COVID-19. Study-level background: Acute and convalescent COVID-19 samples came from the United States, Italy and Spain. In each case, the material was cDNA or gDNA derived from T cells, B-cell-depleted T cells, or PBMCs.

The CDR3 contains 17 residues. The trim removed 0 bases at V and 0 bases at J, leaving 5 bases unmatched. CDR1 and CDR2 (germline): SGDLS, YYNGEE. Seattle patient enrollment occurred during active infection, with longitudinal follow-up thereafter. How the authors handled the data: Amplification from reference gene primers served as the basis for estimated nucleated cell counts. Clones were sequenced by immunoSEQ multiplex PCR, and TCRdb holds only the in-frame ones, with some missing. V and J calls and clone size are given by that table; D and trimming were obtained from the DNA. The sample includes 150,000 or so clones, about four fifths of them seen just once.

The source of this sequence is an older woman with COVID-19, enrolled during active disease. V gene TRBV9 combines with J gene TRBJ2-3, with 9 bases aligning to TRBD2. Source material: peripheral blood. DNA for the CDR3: TGTGCCAGCAGCGTAGGCGGGGGGGCTCCTAGCACAGATACGCAGTATTTT. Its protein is CASSVGGGAPSTDTQYF.